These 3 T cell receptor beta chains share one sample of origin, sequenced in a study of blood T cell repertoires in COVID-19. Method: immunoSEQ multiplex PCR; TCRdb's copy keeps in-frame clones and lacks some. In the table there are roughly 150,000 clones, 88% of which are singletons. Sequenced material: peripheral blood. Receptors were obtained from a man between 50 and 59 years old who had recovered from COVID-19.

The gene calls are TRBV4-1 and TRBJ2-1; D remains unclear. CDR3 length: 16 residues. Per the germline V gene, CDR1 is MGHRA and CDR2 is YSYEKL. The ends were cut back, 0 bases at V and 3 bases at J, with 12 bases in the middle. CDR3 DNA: TGCGCCAGCAGCCAAGAGGAGCGACTCATCTACAATGAGCAGTTCTTC. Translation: CASSQEERLIYNEQFF.

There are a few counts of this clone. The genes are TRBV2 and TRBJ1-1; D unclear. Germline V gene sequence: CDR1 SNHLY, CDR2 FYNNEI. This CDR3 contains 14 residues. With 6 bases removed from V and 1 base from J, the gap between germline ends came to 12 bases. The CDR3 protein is CASSTFLGNTEAFF. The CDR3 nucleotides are TGTGCCAGCAGCACTTTTCTCGGGAACACTGAAGCTTTCTTT.

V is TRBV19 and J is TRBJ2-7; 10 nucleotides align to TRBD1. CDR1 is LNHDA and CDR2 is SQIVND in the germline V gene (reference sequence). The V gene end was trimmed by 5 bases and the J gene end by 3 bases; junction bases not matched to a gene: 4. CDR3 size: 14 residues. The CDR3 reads CASSSRDRGYEQYF. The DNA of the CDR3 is TGTGCCAGTAGTTCCCGGGACAGGGGCTACGAGCAGTACTTC.